The rows below give T cell receptor beta chains drawn from one sample of a study of shared clonotypes between healthy human individuals. Using immunoSEQ multiplex PCR, the repertoire was profiled, and TCRdb retains in-frame clones only, with some absent. This table has 1.5 million to 2.5 million clones, approximately 94% appearing once. Sequenced input: naive CD8+ T cells sorted from blood. All receptors derive from a man between 18 and 35 years old in good health. CDR3s include the opening cysteine and the closing phenylalanine or tryptophan. The D gene is left open where the match is weak. Clone size is not always given. Where it is, it says once, few, many or a class for expanded clones.

size,J,V,D,CDR3,DNA
.,TRBJ1-3,TRBV6-5,.,CASSYERNSGNTIYF,TGTGCCAGCAGTTATGAGCGGAACTCTGGAAACACCATATATTTT
once,TRBJ2-1,TRBV11-2,TRBD2,CASSTYGLAQTGNEQFF,TGTGCCAGCAGCACCTACGGACTAGCACAAACGGGGAATGAGCAGTTCTTC
.,TRBJ2-7,TRBV11-3,TRBD1,CASSHGTDYEQYF,TGTGCCAGCAGCCACGGGACAGACTACGAGCAGTACTTC
.,TRBJ2-5,TRBV11-2,.,CASSWGTGPRETQYF,TGTGCCAGCAGCTGGGGCACCGGGCCCCGGGAGACCCAGTACTTC
.,TRBJ2-7,TRBV6-5,TRBD2,CASSYSQRELSYEQYF,TGTGCCAGCAGTTACTCGCAGCGGGAGCTCTCCTACGAGCAGTACTTC
.,TRBJ1-1,TRBV6-6,.,CASSYSQGINTEAFF,TGTGCCAGCAGTTACTCCCAGGGGATTAACACTGAAGCTTTCTTT
.,TRBJ2-7,TRBV27,.,CASSFRLDSYEQYF,TGTGCCAGCAGTTTTCGACTAGACTCCTACGAGCAGTACTTC
few,TRBJ1-2,TRBV15,.,CATSRSGLSYGYTF,TGTGCCACCAGCAGATCGGGACTCTCCTATGGCTACACCTTC
.,TRBJ2-3,TRBV29-1,.,CSVEDLLNTDTQYF,TGCAGCGTTGAAGATCTCCTAAATACAGATACGCAGTATTTT
.,TRBJ2-7,TRBV10-3,.,CAIGTGTYEQYF,TGTGCCATCGGTACAGGGACCTACGAGCAGTACTTC
once,TRBJ2-7,TRBV1,.,CTTTRASSYEQYF,TGCACCACCACCCGGGCGAGCTCCTACGAGCAGTACTTC
.,TRBJ2-1,TRBV7-9,.,CASSLVGPPATTRNEQFF,TGTGCCAGCAGCTTAGTCGGGCCCCCCGCTACTACTCGCAATGAGCAGTTCTTC
once,TRBJ2-5,TRBV30,.,CAWSVGDWNEETQYF,TGTGCCTGGAGTGTAGGTGATTGGAATGAAGAGACCCAGTACTTC
.,TRBJ2-2,TRBV7-9,.,CASSLGGLGLAANTGELFF,TGTGCCAGCAGCTTAGGTGGGCTAGGGCTAGCCGCGAACACCGGGGAGCTGTTTTTT
.,TRBJ2-1,TRBV29-1,.,CSVEANYNEQFF,TGCAGCGTTGAAGCCAACTACAATGAGCAGTTCTTC
many,TRBJ2-5,TRBV4-1,.,CASSQDGRGETQYF,TGCGCCAGCAGCCAAGATGGACGGGGAGAGACCCAGTACTTC
.,TRBJ2-7,TRBV19,.,CASSIDGESYEQYF,TGTGCCAGTAGTATAGACGGGGAGTCCTACGAGCAGTACTTC
.,TRBJ2-7,TRBV6-5,.,CASSPGVGDGEQYF,TGTGCCAGCAGCCCAGGCGTGGGGGATGGCGAGCAGTACTTC
once,TRBJ2-1,TRBV18,TRBD1,CASSPRDRGLNEQFF,TGTGCCAGCTCACCCCGGGACAGGGGACTCAATGAGCAGTTCTTC
few,TRBJ1-2,TRBV19,.,CASSRDRAYTF,TGTGCCAGTAGTCGGGACCGAGCCTACACCTTC
.,TRBJ2-7,TRBV6-6,.,CASSPSGNAYEQYF,TGTGCCAGCAGTCCCAGCGGAAACGCCTACGAGCAGTACTTC
.,TRBJ2-7,TRBV7-9,.,CASSFDTGLATYEQYF,TGTGCCAGCAGCTTCGATACAGGGCTGGCTACCTACGAGCAGTACTTC
.,TRBJ2-7,TRBV4-2,.,CASSQVLDQSYEQYF,TGTGCCAGCAGCCAAGTGCTGGACCAATCCTACGAGCAGTACTTC
.,TRBJ2-7,TRBV19,.,CASSMQGSGYEQYF,TGTGCCAGTAGTATGCAGGGTTCGGGCTACGAGCAGTACTTC
.,TRBJ2-7,TRBV7-9,.,CASSLPGVTEQYF,TGTGCCAGCAGCCTCCCCGGCGTAACCGAGCAGTACTTC
.,TRBJ2-7,TRBV7-6,TRBD2,CASSLWGGYEQYF,TGTGCCAGCAGCTTATGGGGGGGCTACGAGCAGTACTTC
.,TRBJ2-2,TRBV7-9,.,CATNLNTGELFF,TGTGCCACCAACCTCAACACCGGGGAGCTGTTTTTT
few,TRBJ2-1,TRBV10-1,TRBD2,CASSERYGGAGEQFF,TGCGCCAGCAGTGAGAGGTACGGGGGGGCCGGTGAGCAGTTCTTC
.,TRBJ2-5,TRBV7-2,TRBD1,CASSLWGTGKETQYF,TGTGCCAGCAGCTTATGGGGGACAGGCAAAGAGACCCAGTACTTC
.,TRBJ2-5,TRBV7-7,.,CASSLAPSEETQYF,TGTGCTAGCAGCTTAGCCCCTAGCGAAGAGACCCAGTACTTC
once,TRBJ1-2,TRBV27,.,CASSLGGSLYGYTF,TGTGCCAGCAGTTTAGGGGGGTCCCTCTATGGCTACACCTTC
.,TRBJ2-3,TRBV29-1,TRBD2,CSVVERGDAADTQYF,TGCAGCGTTGTGGAGCGGGGCGACGCCGCGGATACGCAGTATTTT
.,TRBJ1-3,TRBV6-5,.,CAIAAGPHSGNTIYF,TGTGCCATCGCGGCCGGGCCCCACTCTGGAAACACCATATATTTT
.,TRBJ2-1,TRBV6-5,TRBD2,CASGMPSEQFF,TGTGCTAGCGGGATGCCCAGTGAGCAGTTCTTC
once,TRBJ2-5,TRBV4-1,.,CASSQEEGWETQYF,TGCGCCAGCAGCCAAGAGGAGGGGTGGGAGACCCAGTACTTC
.,TRBJ2-2,TRBV5-4,.,CASSLQTLGTNTGELFF,TGTGCCAGCAGCTTGCAAACCTTGGGCACGAACACCGGGGAGCTGTTTTTT
.,TRBJ2-1,TRBV25-1,.,CASSEGGRRVDPPGEQFF,TGTGCCAGCAGTGAAGGGGGGCGCAGGGTCGACCCCCCGGGAGAGCAGTTCTTC
.,TRBJ2-3,TRBV2,.,CASSAGVTSTDTQYF,TGTGCCAGCAGTGCGGGGGTTACTAGCACAGATACGCAGTATTTT
.,TRBJ2-3,TRBV19,.,CASALGPGADTQYF,TGTGCCTCCGCACTGGGACCCGGCGCAGATACGCAGTATTTT
.,TRBJ2-1,TRBV4-2,TRBD1,CASSHRDRVYGEQFF,TGTGCCAGCAGCCACCGGGACAGGGTCTATGGTGAGCAGTTCTTC
.,TRBJ1-2,TRBV4-3,.,CASSQSRNSNYGYTF,TGCGCCAGCAGCCAATCGCGCAACTCTAACTATGGCTACACCTTC
.,TRBJ2-2,TRBV5-1,.,CASSLELVTGELFF,TGCGCCAGCAGCCTGGAGTTGGTCACCGGGGAGCTGTTTTTT
.,TRBJ2-7,TRBV9,TRBD1,CASSLLGTGGDEQYF,TGTGCCAGCAGCCTGCTTGGGACAGGGGGAGACGAGCAGTACTTC
.,TRBJ1-2,TRBV6-5,.,CASSYPTLDGHYGYTF,TGTGCCAGCAGTTACCCAACCCTGGACGGTCACTATGGCTACACCTTC
.,TRBJ2-7,TRBV6-1,TRBD2,CASILTGGSLHEQYF,TGTGCCAGCATATTAACGGGCGGGAGTCTACACGAGCAGTACTTC
.,TRBJ1-2,TRBV5-4,.,CASSWIGTGGYTF,TGTGCCAGCAGCTGGATAGGGACTGGCGGCTACACCTTC
.,TRBJ2-7,TRBV21-1,.,CASSKERQGNEQYF,TGTGCCAGCAGCAAAGAGCGACAGGGAAACGAGCAGTACTTC
few,TRBJ2-1,TRBV27,TRBD2,CASSQGLAGYNEQFF,TGTGCCAGCAGTCAGGGACTAGCGGGGTACAATGAGCAGTTCTTC
.,TRBJ2-7,TRBV30,TRBD1,CAWSGGTGGYEQYF,TGTGCCTGGAGCGGGGGGACAGGGGGATACGAGCAGTACTTC